The clone carrying this T cell receptor (beta chain) was seen repeatedly, ten times or more. Its cognate antigen is unknown. The library targeted TCRbeta and was prepared with unique molecular identifiers. TCRdb redid the calling of the PCR reads with MiXCR, one entry per CDR3 protein. The sample has approximately 490,000 distinct CDR3 sequences; under 12% are singletons. This sample was taken from a study of T-cell reconstitution after alpha-beta-depleted transplantation in children. Findings of the study overall: Newly produced T cells mostly accounted for T-cell counts and diversity one year post-transplant. There were some patients whose high TCRbeta diversity at day 60 came from surviving recipient T cells and thymic progenitors. Several hundred rapidly expanded clones from non-depleted graft cells reportedly supplied alpha-beta T cells about two months post-transplant.

Germline V gene sequence: CDR1 SGDLS, CDR2 YYNGEE. Germline trimming cut 0 bases from V and 4 bases from J; bases unmatched to any gene: 6. This CDR3 has 16 residues. This rearrangement joins TRBV9 to TRBJ2-3, with TRBD1 matching 9 bases. This clonotype was obtained from a child aged 2 to 10 with inherited bone marrow failure, due to receive a stem cell transplant. The source material was PBMCs, sampled before TCRalphabeta/CD19-depleted stem cell transplant. CDR3 in DNA: TGTGCCAGCAGCGTAGCTACGGGACAGGGAGCAGATACGCAGTATTTT. Its translation is CASSVATGQGADTQYF. The whole variable domain, filled in from reference TRBV9 and TRBJ2-3, reads DSGVTQTPKHLITATGQRVTLRCSPRSGDLSVYWYQQSLDQGLQFLIQYYNGEERAKGNILERFSAQQFPDLHSELNLSSLELGDSALYFCASSVATGQGADTQYFGPGTRLTVL.